This note documents a single TCR beta chain sequence. This sample was taken from a study of beta chain features in type 1 diabetes. Every bit of the isolated RNA underwent reverse transcription, so sequencing read expressed TCRB transcripts. TCRdb keeps only in-frame clones here, not all; method: immunoSEQ multiplex PCR. In the table there are just over 600,000 clones, around a sixth of which are singletons. The V and J ends lost 5 bases and 9 bases respectively, with 13 bases between them. CDR3 length: 12 amino acids. Germline V gene sequence: CDR1 MDHEN, CDR2 SYDVKM. The TCR sequence derives from a man between 18 and 35 years old in good health. The chain uses TRBV28 and TRBJ1-1; no reliable D call. Sequenced: naive CD4+ T cells from blood. The CDR3: CASSTTRRKAFF. The CDR3 region has the DNA TGTGCCAGCAGTACGACGAGGCGAAAAGCTTTCTTT.